This paragraph reports one TCR beta chain. It was RNA transcripts that yielded the amplified TCR beta CDR3 regions. When the TCR CDR3 underwent first-round RT-PCR, the HTBI primer set was used. TCRdb redid the calling of the multiplex PCR reads with MiXCR, one entry per CDR3 protein. The table lists hundreds of thousands of distinct CDR3 sequences, approximately 40% of them singletons. The sample belongs to a study of T cells in Graves' hyperthyroidism and ophthalmopathy. The receptor was derived from a man younger than 35 with Graves' hyperthyroidism. The sequenced material came from blood.

The CDR3 bases are TGCGCCAGCAGCTGGGGCTCGACAGTGAACACTGAAGCTTTCTTT. This codes for CASSWGSTVNTEAFF. V gene TRBV5-1 combines with J gene TRBJ1-1, with D tentatively TRBD1 (5 bases). The CDR3 extends over 15 amino acids. Trimming took off 3 bases at V and 0 bases at J, with 12 bases between the two ends. Germline CDR1 SGHRS, CDR2 YFSETQ.